This T cell receptor (beta chain) stems from a study of Ad26.COV2.S vaccination and SARS-CoV-2 variants. Treatment given: 15 to 20 received Ad26.COV2.S at low or high dose, single or two shots; about 5 received placebo; per-sample allocation not given. Samples analyzed were those drawn on day 63 after the first vaccine or placebo injection. Using immunoSEQ multiplex PCR, the repertoire was profiled, and TCRdb retains in-frame clones only, with some absent. The sample lists 440,000 or so clones; 90% were seen once. This CDR3 contains 15 residues. The V gene's germline CDR1 is MNHNS and CDR2 SASEGT. V lost 2 bases and J lost 6; bases outside the gene matches: 9.

The sequence was collected from a person aged 18 to 65 who received the Ad26.COV2.S COVID-19 vaccine or a placebo. The rearrangement joins TRBV6-1 to TRBJ1-2, with 7 positions matching TRBD1. The material sequenced was peripheral blood, taken in a trial of Ad26.COV2.S vaccine versus placebo. The CDR3 is CASSERQGSGHGYTF. The CDR3 bases are TGTGCCAGCAGTGAACGACAGGGATCTGGGCATGGCTACACCTTC.